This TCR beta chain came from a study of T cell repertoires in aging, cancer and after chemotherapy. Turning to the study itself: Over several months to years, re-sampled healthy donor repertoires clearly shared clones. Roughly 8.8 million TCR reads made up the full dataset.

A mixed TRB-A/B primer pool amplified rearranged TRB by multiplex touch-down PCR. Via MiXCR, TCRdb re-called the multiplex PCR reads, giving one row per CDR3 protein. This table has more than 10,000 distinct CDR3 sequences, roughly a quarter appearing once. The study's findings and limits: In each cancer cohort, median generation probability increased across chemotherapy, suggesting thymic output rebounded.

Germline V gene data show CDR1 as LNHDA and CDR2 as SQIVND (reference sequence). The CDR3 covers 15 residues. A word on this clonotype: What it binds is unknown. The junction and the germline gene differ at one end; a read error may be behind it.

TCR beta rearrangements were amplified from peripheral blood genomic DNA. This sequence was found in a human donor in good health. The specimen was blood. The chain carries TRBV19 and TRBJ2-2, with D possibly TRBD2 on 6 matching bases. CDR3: CARSIGTQVFGELFF. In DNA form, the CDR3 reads TGTGCCAGAAGTATAGGGACTCAAGTATTCGGGGAGCTGTTTTTT. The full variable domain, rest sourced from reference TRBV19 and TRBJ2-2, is DGGITQSPKYLFRKEGQNVTLSCEQNLNHDAMYWYRQDPGQGLRLIYYSQIVNDFQKGDIAEGYSVSREKKESFPLTVTSAQKNPTAFYLCARSIGTQVFGELFFGEGSRLTVL.